The clone carrying this TCR beta chain appeared a few times. No antigen is known for it. The use of a sample-barcoded 5' primer and a J-beta primer mix characterized a second PCR of about 7 to 12 cycles. TCRdb called the 5' RACE reads again in MiXCR, with one record for every CDR3 protein. The sample includes some 760,000 distinct CDR3 sequences, 25% of them seen just once. Trimming removed 1 base from V and 10 bases from J, with 14 bases in between. The CDR3 has 15 residues. Germline V gives CDR1 SEHNR, CDR2 FQNEAQ (reference sequence). This sample was included in a study of blood T cells in healthy people across ages. Study results and caveats: The study regarded diversity estimates from one million T cells as underestimates. Both naive CD4+ cell counts and diversity were greater in long-lived donors than in aged donors. Age showed a roughly linear inverse relationship with TCR beta diversity per million T cells.

The same sample was also studied in work on T cells of mothers and their children. That source reports: No clones detected were persistent microchimeric T cell clones.

Sequencing was done on a sample of blood. The gene calls are TRBV7-9 and TRBJ1-6, with D uncertain. This TCR came from a boy between 10 and 17 years old in good health. The CDR3 DNA sequence: TGTGCCAGCAGCTTAGGTATAGGAGTGGGATCACCCCTCCACTTT. Protein: CASSLGIGVGSPLHF.